This record concerns one TCR beta chain sequence. The data were taken from a study of blood T cell repertoires in COVID-19. On the study more broadly: Researchers got acute and convalescent COVID-19 samples from the United States, Italy and Spain. The cDNA or gDNA used as material had been derived from T cells, B-cell-depleted T cells, or PBMCs.

As handled by the study authors: Estimation of nucleated cell counts relied on the amplification of reference gene primers. The assay was immunoSEQ multiplex PCR, and TCRdb's table has in-frame clones only and misses some. The DNA was the basis for D and trimming; V, J and clone size are from that table. The data show about 270,000 clones, roughly 85% seen once. Germline values: CDR1 MDHEN, CDR2 SYDVKM. V was clipped by 10 bases and J by 0 bases, with 15 bases between them. The CDR3 extends over 14 amino acids. The chain combines TRBV28 with TRBJ1-1; D call uncertain. The sequence was collected from a woman between 50 and 59 years old who had recovered from COVID-19. The specimen sequenced was peripheral blood. This CDR3 reads CATSRETMNTEAFF. The DNA for the CDR3 is TGTGCCACCTCGAGGGAGACGATGAACACTGAAGCTTTCTTT.